The rows below give T cell receptor beta chains drawn from one sample of a study of T-cell memory formation after mild COVID-19. A single record per CDR3 protein comes from TCRdb applying MiXCR to the 5' RACE reads. The top ten clones hold approximately 13% of a sample with about 540,000 distinct CDR3 sequences, around 20% of them seen once. Sample: PBMCs or a T cell subset sorted from them (not recorded which). The receptors were gathered from an adult woman who had mild COVID-19 (a few samples of this study predate the infection). Cell type and time point are not known. Each CDR3 is given with its conserved first and last residue. The D gene is left open where the match is weak. Expanded clones are given a class, and other clones once, few, many or no size at all.

d_call j_call v_call clone_size cdr3_nt cdr3_aa
- TRBJ2-3 TRBV11-2 - TGTGCCAGCAGCTTAGCTCCTAGCGCAGATACGCAGTATTTT CASSLAPSADTQYF
- TRBJ2-1 TRBV24-1 few TGTGCCACCGGCCTCTCCTACAATGAGCAGTTCTTC CATGLSYNEQFF
TRBD1 TRBJ2-7 TRBV20-1 - TGCAGTGCTCGGACAGGCTCGACCTACGAGCAGTACTTC CSARTGSTYEQYF
TRBD1 TRBJ2-3 TRBV7-8 - TGTGCCAGCAGCTGGACTCCGGGACAGGGGTCTGCAGATACGCAGTATTTT CASSWTPGQGSADTQYF
- TRBJ2-5 TRBV29-1 few TGCAGCGTGGGAGACGGGGGACGTGAGACCCAGTACTTC CSVGDGGRETQYF
- TRBJ2-3 TRBV5-1 many TGCGCCAGCAGCCGCAACGTGGGCACAGATACGCAGTATTTT CASSRNVGTDTQYF
- TRBJ1-2 TRBV12-3/TRBV12-4 few TGTGCCAGCAGTTTCGGCGGGCCTACGGGAGGCTACACCTTC CASSFGGPTGGYTF
- TRBJ1-5 TRBV7-9 few TGTGCCAGCAGCTTTGGACCTGGGGAGCCCCAGCATTTT CASSFGPGEPQHF
- TRBJ2-1 TRBV5-5 - TGTGCCAGCAGCTTGGTTGGGGGGGGCAGTTACAATGAGCAGTTCTTC CASSLVGGGSYNEQFF
- TRBJ1-4 TRBV7-2 - TGTGCCAGCAGCCTGCTGGGAGGCATCTCCGAAAAACTGTTTTTT CASSLLGGISEKLFF
TRBD2 TRBJ2-1 TRBV20-1 - TGCAGTGCTAGACCTAGCGGGAGGGCTTGGAATGAGCAGTTCTTC CSARPSGRAWNEQFF
- TRBJ1-1 TRBV5-1 many TGTGCTAGCAGCTTTGACAGGAACACTGAAGCTTTCTTT CASSFDRNTEAFF
- TRBJ2-7 TRBV5-1 - TGCGCCAGCAACTTGGGAGCCAGGGGACACGAGCAGTACTTC CASNLGARGHEQYF
- TRBJ2-4 TRBV12-3/TRBV12-4 - TGTGCCAGCAGTTTAGTCCCCGGGCCCTGGTACTTC CASSLVPGPWYF
- TRBJ2-6 TRBV29-1 - TGCAGCGTACTCGGCTCTGGGGCCAACGTCCTGACTTTC CSVLGSGANVLTF
- TRBJ2-7 TRBV7-2 few TGTGCCAGCAGCTTTGACTTTACAGGAGACGAGCAGTACTTC CASSFDFTGDEQYF
- TRBJ2-7 TRBV24-1 once TGTGCCACTCGCCCTAGGGGAAAGAACTCCTACGAGCAGTACTTC CATRPRGKNSYEQYF
TRBD2 TRBJ2-2 TRBV5-1 few TGCGCCAGCAGCGACGCTAGCGGGGGGGCCATCGGGGAGCTGTTTTTT CASSDASGGAIGELFF
- TRBJ2-7 TRBV19 - TGTGCCAGTAGTACCCTAGTACAGGGATCCTACGAGCAGTACTTC CASSTLVQGSYEQYF
- TRBJ2-5 TRBV20-1 - TGCAGTGCTATGTGGTCGGGGCTCGTCATCCAAGAGACCCAGTACTTC CSAMWSGLVIQETQYF
TRBD2 TRBJ2-1 TRBV7-3 - TGTGCCAGCAGCCCCCACCGTGGACTAGCGGGGGTAACATACAATGAGCAGTTCTTC CASSPHRGLAGVTYNEQFF
- TRBJ2-7 TRBV7-9 - TGTGCCAGCAGCTCCCATGGGGGCACTCCGTACGAGCAGTACTTC CASSSHGGTPYEQYF
- TRBJ2-1 TRBV3-1 - TGTGCCAGCAGCCAAGATCTGAGTAGCGGATCCTACAATGAGCAGTTCTTC CASSQDLSSGSYNEQFF
- TRBJ2-3 TRBV15 few TGTGCCACCAGCAGAGACGGACAGCCTAGCACAGATACGCAGTATTTT CATSRDGQPSTDTQYF